Sequencing of this T cell receptor (beta chain) was carried out in a study of post-analysis software for immune sequencing data. In the study overall: The cohort encompassed relapsing-remitting, secondary progressive and progressive-relapsing multiple sclerosis disease courses.

Carried by the TCR beta cDNA libraries were unique molecular identifiers. The T cell input of about 1 to 10 million gave approximately 500,000 cDNA molecules. TCRdb re-derived calls from the PCR reads in MiXCR, one entry per CDR3 protein. The data show roughly 730,000 distinct CDR3 sequences, less than 35% seen once. This CDR3 has 16 residues. Study-wide results and caveats: Included in a set of five TRBV segments more frequent in patients than controls were TRBV5-6, TRBV5-1 and TRBV20-1. Significantly decreased normalized Chao1 diversity was recorded for multiple sclerosis patients relative to controls. The authors found that F measure strongly co-clustered same-batch samples.

As regards this clonotype: Its antigen is undetermined.

The TCR sequence derives from a girl between 10 and 17 years old with multiple sclerosis. The chain joins TRBV21-1 to TRBJ2-1; the D segment call TRBD1 is taken from the table without a DNA check. TRBV21-1 is designated a pseudogene. The sample consisted of blood. The CDR3 spells CASSKVKQGGLAEQFF. The CDR3 nucleotides are TGTGCCAGCAGCAAAGTTAAGCAGGGGGGGTTAGCTGAGCAGTTCTTC.